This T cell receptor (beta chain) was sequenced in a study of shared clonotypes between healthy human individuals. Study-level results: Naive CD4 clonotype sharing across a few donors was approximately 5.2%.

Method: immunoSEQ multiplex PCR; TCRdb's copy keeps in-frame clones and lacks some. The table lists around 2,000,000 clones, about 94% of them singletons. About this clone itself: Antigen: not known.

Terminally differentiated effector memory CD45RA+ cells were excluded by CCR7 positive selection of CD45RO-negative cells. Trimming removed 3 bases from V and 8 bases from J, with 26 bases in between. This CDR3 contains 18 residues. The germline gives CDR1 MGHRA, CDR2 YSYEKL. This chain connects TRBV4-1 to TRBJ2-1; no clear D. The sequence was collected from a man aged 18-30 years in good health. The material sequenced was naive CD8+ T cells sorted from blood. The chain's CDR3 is CASSQGLKIRPAIHEQFF. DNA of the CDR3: TGCGCCAGCAGCCAGGGATTAAAAATACGCCCCGCGATACATGAGCAGTTCTTC.